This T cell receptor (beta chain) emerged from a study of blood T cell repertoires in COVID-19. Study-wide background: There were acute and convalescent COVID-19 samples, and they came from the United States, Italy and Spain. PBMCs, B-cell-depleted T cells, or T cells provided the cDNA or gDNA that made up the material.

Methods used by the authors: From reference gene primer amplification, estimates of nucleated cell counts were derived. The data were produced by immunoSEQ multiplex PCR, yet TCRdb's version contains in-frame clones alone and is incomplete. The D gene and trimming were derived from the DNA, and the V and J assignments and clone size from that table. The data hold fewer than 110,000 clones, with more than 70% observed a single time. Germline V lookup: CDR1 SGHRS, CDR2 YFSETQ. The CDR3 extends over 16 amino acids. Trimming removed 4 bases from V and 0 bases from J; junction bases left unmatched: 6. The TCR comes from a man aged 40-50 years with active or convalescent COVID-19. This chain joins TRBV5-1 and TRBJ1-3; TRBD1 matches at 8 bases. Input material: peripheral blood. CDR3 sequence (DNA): TGCGCCAGCAGCCCCGGACAGGGAGACTCTGGAAACACCATATATTTT. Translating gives CASSPGQGDSGNTIYF. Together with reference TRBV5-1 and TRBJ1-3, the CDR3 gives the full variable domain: KAGVTQTPRYLIKTRGQQVTLSCSPISGHRSVSWYQQTPGQGLQFLFEYFSETQRNKGNFPGRFSGRQFSNSRSEMNVSTLELGDSALYLCASSPGQGDSGNTIYFGEGSWLTVV.